This TCR beta chain was sequenced in a study of blood T cells in healthy people across ages. Points from the study as a whole: Roughly linear age-related decline in beta diversity appeared, significant by age approximately 43.

As concerns this clonotype: The antigen remains undetermined.

Primers used in a second PCR of roughly 6 to 12 cycles were a sample-barcoded 5' primer and a J-beta primer mix. Each cDNA molecule was tagged by a template-switch adaptor that had 12 random nucleotides. Each CDR3 protein gets one entry after TCRdb re-called the 5' RACE reads with MiXCR. The sample shows some 930,000 distinct CDR3 sequences, 25% to 35% of them seen only once. In terms of origin and age, donors were healthy Caucasian individuals from Russia aged roughly 6 to 100. Trimming took off 3 bases at V and 4 bases at J, with 12 bases between the two ends. Germline assignment: CDR1 SNHLY and CDR2 FYNNEI. The length of the CDR3 is 14 residues. This sample also belongs to another study, concerning T cells of mothers and their children. That work states: A few mothers and their six children, all healthy Caucasians, donated.

The rearrangement uses TRBV2 and TRBJ1-2; weak D call: TRBD1 (5 bases). Source material: blood. The receptor was isolated from a woman aged 40 to 49 in good health. In DNA, the CDR3 is TGTGCCAGCAGTGAGAGGGGCGCGAGCTATGGCTACACCTTC. Its translation is CASSERGASYGYTF.